A selection of T cell receptor beta chains follows, all from one sample in a study of glioma-infiltrating T cells. TCRdb independently ran MiXCR on the multiplex PCR reads; one entry per CDR3 protein. Of 12,000 or so distinct CDR3 sequences listed, about 30% are singletons. The sample consisted of glioma tissue, nonneoplastic brain tissue, or PBMCs (not recorded which). These receptors were taken from a human donor with low-grade glioma or glioblastoma, undergoing nonglioma brain surgery, or in good health (not recorded which). CDR3s include the opening cysteine and the closing phenylalanine or tryptophan. A D gene is named only where the DNA matches it firmly. Not all rows give a size; the values are once, few, many and, for expanded clones, a class.

D: NA
V: TRBV27
J: TRBJ2-3
size: once
DNA: TGTGCCAGCAGTTTAAGGGGGACAGATACGCAGTATTTT
CDR3: CASSLRGTDTQYF

D: NA
V: TRBV6-2/TRBV6-3
J: TRBJ1-1
size: NA
DNA: TGCGCCAGCAGCGCGGACGGCATGAACACTGAAACTTTCTTT
CDR3: CASSADGMNTETFF

D: TRBD2
V: TRBV20-1
J: TRBJ2-1
size: few
DNA: TGCAGTGCATGGGACCCCGGGGCGGGAGGCCCGGGCAATGAGCAGTTCTTC
CDR3: CSAWDPGAGGPGNEQFF

D: NA
V: TRBV12-3/TRBV12-4
J: TRBJ2-1
size: NA
DNA: TGTGCCAGCAGTTACAGCAATAAGCAGTTCTTC
CDR3: CASSYSNKQFF

D: TRBD2
V: TRBV27
J: TRBJ2-7
size: large
DNA: TGTGCCAGCGGGGGGAGCGGGAGGGCCGGTTACGAGCAGTACTTC
CDR3: CASGGSGRAGYEQYF

D: NA
V: TRBV2
J: TRBJ1-3
size: many
DNA: TGTGCCAGCAGTGATGGGATCTCTGGAAACACCATATATTTT
CDR3: CASSDGISGNTIYF

D: NA
V: TRBV19
J: TRBJ2-3
size: NA
DNA: TGTGCCAGTAGTAGGGGGGCAACAGATACGCAGTATTTT
CDR3: CASSRGATDTQYF

D: TRBD2
V: TRBV7-3
J: TRBJ2-7
size: many
DNA: TGTGCCAGCAGTCTAGCGGGAGGGGGCTCCTACGAGCAGTACTTC
CDR3: CASSLAGGGSYEQYF

D: NA
V: TRBV6-1
J: TRBJ1-1
size: many
DNA: TGTGCCAGCAGCCTAGTTCGGGACACTGAAGCTTTCTTT
CDR3: CASSLVRDTEAFF

D: NA
V: TRBV20-1
J: TRBJ1-1
size: many
DNA: TGCAGTGCCGCATTTTGGGGCACTGAAGCTTTCTTT
CDR3: CSAAFWGTEAFF

D: NA
V: TRBV6-1
J: TRBJ2-5
size: medium-sized
DNA: TGTGCCAGCAAGATGCCAAGTATTCAGTACTTC
CDR3: CASKMPSIQYF

D: NA
V: TRBV24-1
J: TRBJ2-3
size: NA
DNA: TGTGCCACCAGTGATTTACAAGGGTCTAGCACGAATACGCAGTATTTT
CDR3: CATSDLQGSSTNTQYF

D: NA
V: TRBV7-8
J: TRBJ1-5
size: many
DNA: TGTGCCAGCAGCTTAGGGGCCCCCTATAGCAATCAGCCCCAGCATTTT
CDR3: CASSLGAPYSNQPQHF

D: TRBD1
V: TRBV20-1
J: TRBJ1-3
size: NA
DNA: TGCAGTGCTAGAGAGGCCGCAGGGGGAACTGGAAACACCATATATTTT
CDR3: CSAREAAGGTGNTIYF

D: NA
V: TRBV12-3/TRBV12-4
J: TRBJ1-5
size: few
DNA: TGTGCCAGCAGTGCGACAGGAGGTCAGCCCCAGCATTTT
CDR3: CASSATGGQPQHF

D: TRBD1
V: TRBV28
J: TRBJ1-3
size: NA
DNA: TGTGCCAGCAGTTTTATAGGGACAGATGGAAACACCATATATTTT
CDR3: CASSFIGTDGNTIYF

D: NA
V: TRBV27
J: TRBJ2-7
size: medium-sized
DNA: TGTGCCAGCAGTCCAAGCGGAGGGGCCTACGAGCAGTACTTC
CDR3: CASSPSGGAYEQYF

D: NA
V: TRBV3-1
J: TRBJ2-1
size: NA
DNA: TGTGCCAGCAGCCAAGTGACCAGTAGCAATGAGCAGTTCTTC
CDR3: CASSQVTSSNEQFF

D: NA
V: TRBV9
J: TRBJ1-5
size: few
DNA: TGTGCCAGCAGCGTAGACGGGAGCATTTATCAGCCCCAGCATTTT
CDR3: CASSVDGSIYQPQHF